This TCR beta chain was identified during a study of response to subunit inactivated influenza vaccine. Findings and caveats of the study: It was the authors' suggestion that each seasonal influenza vaccination recruits few new T cells.

In the case of this clonotype: Its antigen remains unknown.

The V end was cut by 6 bases, the J end by 2 bases, with 14 bases between. The CDR3 is made up of 15 amino acids. Germline CDR1 reads SEHNR; CDR2 reads FQNEAQ (reference sequence). TCRdb processed the RT-PCR reads anew with MiXCR; each CDR3 protein has one entry. The sample holds 700,000 to 800,000 distinct CDR3 sequences; 15% to 20% are singletons and the top ten take about 11%. The receptor comes from a man in his fifties or sixties who received an inactivated influenza vaccine. The sample in question was PBMCs from blood, obtained about 5 days after vaccination. The chain couples TRBV7-9 to TRBJ2-1; D uncertain. CDR3 sequence (DNA): TGTGCCAGCAGGCCCCGAATGGGGACCTACAATGAGCAGTTCTTC. The encoded protein is CASRPRMGTYNEQFF.